These 30 T cell receptor beta chains came from one sample sequenced in a study of neurological immune-mediated disorders. Time point given: longitudinal time-point 1 (baseline). TCRdb recomputed calls from the 5' RACE reads with MiXCR, one row per CDR3 protein. The sample lists around 71,000 distinct CDR3 sequences; 12% to 15% were seen once. Sequencing was carried out using PBMCs. These receptors were collected from a female donor with HTLV-1-associated myelopathy (HAM/TSP).

This clonotype was seen many times. J is TRBJ2-7 and V is TRBV27; D possibly matches TRBD1 or TRBD2 (5 bases each). The V gene lost 7 bases and the J gene lost 0 bases, with 16 bases spanning the gap. CDR1 and CDR2 (germline): MNHEY, SMNVEV (reference sequence). CDR3 size: 15 residues. CDR3 in DNA: TGTGCCAGCACTGCTCGGGCAGGGAGCTCCTACGAGCAGTACTTC. This translates into CASTARAGSSYEQYF.

This clonotype came up many times. Written as DNA, the CDR3 is TGCGCCAGCAGCGACCAAGGGTATGAGCAGTACTTC. Translating it yields CASSDQGYEQYF. The rearrangement joins TRBV5-1 to TRBJ2-7; D is ambiguous. Germline V CDR1 and CDR2: SGHRS, YFSETQ. This CDR3 spans 12 amino acids. Trimming pared 4 bases from V and 7 bases from J, leaving 12 bases between.

The table lists this clonotype with many counts. The gene calls are TRBV7-2 and TRBJ2-6; the D call may be TRBD1 or TRBD2 (5 bases each). Germline lookup yields CDR1 SGHTA and CDR2 FQGNSA. CDR3 length equals 18 residues. Trimming shortened V by 4 bases and J by 0 bases, and 16 bases separated the two germline ends. The CDR3 region is CASSSPPGPISGANVLTF. As DNA, the CDR3 is TGTGCCAGCAGCTCACCTCCGGGACCAATCTCTGGGGCCAACGTCCTGACTTTC. Full variable domain (outside the CDR3, taken from reference TRBV7-2 and TRBJ2-6): GAGVSQSPSNKVTEKGKDVELRCDPISGHTALYWYRQSLGQGLEFLIYFQGNSAPDKSGLPSDRFSAERTGGSVSTLTIQRTQQEDSAVYLCASSSPPGPISGANVLTFGAGSRLTVL.

Ten or more counts support this clonotype. V usage is TRBV5-6 and J usage is TRBJ1-6, with D tentatively TRBD1 (5 bases). This CDR3 has 16 amino acids. Germline-derived CDR1 and CDR2 are SGHDT and YYEEEE. Trimming took off 0 bases at V and 6 bases at J, with 13 bases between the two ends. CDR3 nucleotides: TGTGCCAGCAGCTTGGGGCCGCCAGGGAGTAATTCACCCCTCCACTTT. Its translation: CASSLGPPGSNSPLHF. Based on the CDR3 plus reference TRBV5-6 and TRBJ1-6, the full variable domain is DAGVTQSPTHLIKTRGQQVTLRCSPKSGHDTVSWYQQALGQGPQFIFQYYEEEERQRGNFPDRFSGHQFPNYSSELNVNALLLGDSALYLCASSLGPPGSNSPLHFGNGTRLTVT.

This clonotype was observed at least ten times. This chain links TRBV5-8 with TRBJ2-1; 9 nucleotides agree with TRBD2. V dropped 1 base and J dropped 7; count of bases not matched to a gene: 18. CDR1 is SGHTS, CDR2 YDEGEE, per germline. The CDR3 runs 19 residues. This chain's CDR3 is CASSLIAGESWYGVNEQFF. CDR3 nucleotides: TGTGCCAGCAGCTTGATAGCGGGGGAGAGCTGGTACGGGGTGAATGAGCAGTTCTTC. The entire variable domain, with the rest obtained from reference TRBV5-8 and TRBJ2-1, is as follows: EAGVTQSPTHLIKTRGQQATLRCSPISGHTSVYWYQQALGLGLQFLLWYDEGEERNRGNFPPRFSGRQFPNYSSELNVNALELEDSALYLCASSLIAGESWYGVNEQFFGPGTRLTVL.

This clonotype was counted at least ten times. V usage is TRBV27 and J usage is TRBJ2-1; 8 positions match TRBD1. Germline V gives CDR1 MNHEY, CDR2 SMNVEV (reference sequence). The J segment lost 3 bases and the V segment lost 7 bases, leaving 14 bases of the junction unmatched. The CDR3 covers 17 residues. CDR3 nucleotide sequence: TGTGCCAGCACCTCTGCCTCCGGGACAGGCCTCTACAATGAGCAGTTCTTC. Protein product: CASTSASGTGLYNEQFF.

This clonotype was seen many times. The chain joins TRBV7-2 to TRBJ2-6, with TRBD1 as a possible D gene (5 bases). There are 17 residues in the CDR3. The V and J ends lost 1 base and 3 bases respectively, with 13 bases between them. CDR1 is SGHTA and CDR2 is FQGNSA in the germline V gene. The CDR3 nucleotides read TGTGCCAGCAGCTTAGGGGTCAGGGTATTTGGGGCCAACGTCCTGACTTTC. Translation gives CASSLGVRVFGANVLTF.

Note on this clonotype: This may be a read error, as it is one base from a much larger clone. This chain links TRBV2 with TRBJ2-1; 8 bases are shared with TRBD2. Germline loops: CDR1 SNHLY, CDR2 FYNNEI. V trimming: 6 bases; J trimming: 8 bases; junction bases outside the gene matches: 12. The CDR3 is 15 amino acids. The CDR3 spells CASSRGLAGSDEQFF. In DNA form, the CDR3 reads TGTGCCAGCAGCCGAGGACTAGCTGGTAGCGATGAGCAGTTCTTC.

There are many counts of this clonotype. The chain employs TRBV28 and TRBJ2-7; 7 positions match TRBD1. CDR3 length: 14 residues. Trimming removed 3 bases from V and 3 bases from J; junction bases left unmatched: 5. Germline CDR1 MDHEN, CDR2 SYDVKM. As DNA, the CDR3 is TGTGCCAGCAGTTTGACAGGGACCAACTACGAGCAGTACTTC. Its protein product is CASSLTGTNYEQYF. Together with reference TRBV28 and TRBJ2-7, the CDR3 gives the full variable domain: DVKVTQSSRYLVKRTGEKVFLECVQDMDHENMFWYRQDPGLGLRLIYFSYDVKMKEKGDIPEGYSVSREKKERFSLILESASTNQTSMYLCASSLTGTNYEQYFGPGTRLTVT.

This clonotype was observed many times. The J gene is TRBJ2-2, the V gene TRBV29-1; 8 bases fit TRBD2. The CDR3 is 15 amino acids. Germline trimming cut 3 bases from V and 6 bases from J; bases unmatched to any gene: 9. Germline assignment: CDR1 SQVTM and CDR2 ANQGSEA. Here the CDR3 reads CSVDGTRAISGELFF. In DNA, the CDR3 is TGCAGCGTTGATGGGACTAGAGCCATTTCCGGGGAGCTGTTTTTT.

This clonotype was detected many times. The V gene is TRBV4-1, the J gene TRBJ2-7, with a tentative D call TRBD1 (6 bases). The CDR3 is 16 residues long. Per germline, CDR1 MGHRA and CDR2 YSYEKL. The V end lost 0 bases, the J end lost 9 bases, and 21 bases lay between the germline ends. The CDR3 loop reads CASSQDQGKLKVLQYF. For the CDR3, the DNA is TGCGCCAGCAGCCAAGACCAGGGGAAGCTCAAAGTCTTGCAGTACTTC.

The table lists this clonotype with many counts. This chain links TRBV20-1 with TRBJ1-2; D is ambiguous. The CDR3 is 14 amino acids. CDR1 is DFQATT, CDR2 SNEGSKA, per germline (reference sequence). V was clipped by 0 bases and J by 7 bases, with 15 bases between them. In DNA form, the CDR3 reads TGCAGTGCTAGAGATCCCCGGGGTAATACTGGCTACACCTTC. As protein: CSARDPRGNTGYTF.

This clonotype was counted ten times or more. This CDR3 reads CASSLTREQYF. CDR3 DNA sequence: TGTGCCAGCAGTTTGACGCGGGAGCAGTACTTC. The chain links TRBV2 to TRBJ2-7; D call uncertain. The CDR3 totals 11 residues. Per the germline V gene, CDR1 is SNHLY and CDR2 is FYNNEI. V shed 5 bases and J shed 7 bases, with 9 bases lying between them.

This clonotype has just one count. This may be a read error: a much more frequent sequence differs by one nucleotide. The chain combines TRBV29-1 with TRBJ1-1; D gene unclear. Germline V gives CDR1 SQVTM, CDR2 ANQGSEA. The CDR3 length is 13 residues. Trimming took 8 bases from V and 0 from J, leaving 13 bases between them. The CDR3 spells CSSRKGMNTEAFF. CDR3 nucleotides: TGCAGCTCTAGGAAAGGAATGAACACTGAAGCTTTCTTT.

This clonotype was picked up many times. CDR3 loop: CASQGGPNEKLFF. The CDR3 bases are TGCGCCAGTCAAGGGGGACCTAATGAAAAACTGTTTTTT. The rearrangement joins TRBV5-1 to TRBJ1-4; D perhaps matches TRBD1 (6 bases). The CDR3 has 13 residues. CDR1 is SGHRS, CDR2 YFSETQ, per germline. The V end was cut by 8 bases, the J end by 3 bases, with 11 bases between. Filled out from reference TRBV5-1 and TRBJ1-4, the complete variable domain reads KAGVTQTPRYLIKTRGQQVTLSCSPISGHRSVSWYQQTPGQGLQFLFEYFSETQRNKGNFPGRFSGRQFSNSRSEMNVSTLELGDSALYLCASQGGPNEKLFFGSGTQLSVL.

The chain carries TRBV10-1 and TRBJ2-7; TRBD2 matches 8 bases. This CDR3 has 18 residues. CDR1 and CDR2 (germline): WNHNN, SYGVQD (reference sequence). With 4 bases clipped from V and 0 bases from J, the junction kept 14 bases outside the gene matches. The CDR3 spells CASSAAAGGLIVSYEQYF. CDR3 coding DNA: TGCGCCAGCAGTGCCGCGGCGGGGGGCCTTATTGTCTCCTACGAGCAGTACTTC.

This clonotype was recorded many times. The CDR3 nucleotides are TGTGCCAGCAGCGTAGCGGCGAGCGGGGAGCTGTTTTTT. Translation: CASSVAASGELFF. The chain uses TRBV9 and TRBJ2-2; D is ambiguous. V dropped 0 bases and J dropped 7 bases, with 7 bases sitting between them. This CDR3 is 13 amino acids long. Germline CDR1 reads SGDLS; CDR2 reads YYNGEE. Using reference TRBV9 and TRBJ2-2 for the parts outside the CDR3, the full variable domain is DSGVTQTPKHLITATGQRVTLRCSPRSGDLSVYWYQQSLDQGLQFLIQYYNGEERAKGNILERFSAQQFPDLHSELNLSSLELGDSALYFCASSVAASGELFFGEGSRLTVL.

The sample holds many counts of this clonotype. The chain combines TRBV5-1 with TRBJ1-2; D remains unclear. The CDR3 spans 16 residues. Trimming took 1 base from V and 0 from J, leaving 13 bases between them. Germline V lookup: CDR1 SGHRS, CDR2 YFSETQ. The CDR3 here is CASSLQPGLSNYGYTF. CDR3 nucleotide sequence: TGCGCCAGCAGCTTGCAACCAGGACTATCTAACTATGGCTACACCTTC.

This clonotype came up many times. The chain recombines TRBV20-1 with TRBJ1-2, with 9 bases lining up with TRBD1. Germline trimming cut 4 bases from V and 4 bases from J; bases unmatched to any gene: 1. The germline CDR1 and CDR2 sequences are DFQATT and SNEGSKA (reference sequence). This CDR3 is 12 amino acids long. DNA for the CDR3: TGCAGTGCTAACAGGGGGCTCTATGGCTACACCTTC. This translates into CSANRGLYGYTF.

Many counts were recorded for this clonotype. The chain employs TRBV6-5 and TRBJ1-5; D is unclear. The CDR3 is made up of 15 amino acids. The germline CDR1 and CDR2 sequences are MNHEY and SVGAGI. V gave up 2 bases and J gave up 10 bases, with 18 bases separating them. The CDR3 loop is CASSYHIQRRRPQHF. Here the CDR3 DNA reads TGTGCCAGCAGTTACCACATACAACGGCGGCGACCCCAGCATTTT.

This clonotype was seen many times. The chain joins TRBV2 to TRBJ1-1, with a weak D call TRBD1 (5 bases). Germline V gives CDR1 SNHLY, CDR2 FYNNEI. V was pared by 1 base and J by 5 bases, with 11 bases between. The CDR3 has 14 amino acids. CDR3: CASSEVWGGTEAFF. As DNA, the CDR3 is TGTGCCAGCAGTGAAGTATGGGGGGGGACTGAAGCTTTCTTT.

This clonotype was found many times. The CDR3 sequence: CSARITGADTGELFF. CDR3 nucleotides: TGCAGTGCTAGAATAACAGGGGCGGACACCGGGGAGCTGTTTTTT. V usage is TRBV20-1 and J usage is TRBJ2-2, with 7 bases lining up with TRBD1. The CDR3 covers 15 residues. Germline values: CDR1 DFQATT, CDR2 SNEGSKA (reference sequence). The junction had 6 bases not matched to a gene; V was cut back by 2 bases and J by 3 bases.

Regarding this clonotype: A single base separates this from a much larger clone, so it may be a read error. The chain has TRBV5-1 and TRBJ2-3; maybe TRBD2 (5 bases). Per the germline V gene, CDR1 is SGHRS and CDR2 is YFSETQ. This CDR3 has 14 residues. CDR3 amino acids: CASFRVPSTDTKYF. As DNA, the CDR3 is TGCGCCTCCTTTCGAGTCCCTAGCACAGATACGAAGTATTTT.

This clonotype was seen repeatedly, ten times or more. DNA for the CDR3: TGTGCCAGCAGCTTTTCGAGCGATAGCAATCAGCCCCAGCATTTT. Its translation is CASSFSSDSNQPQHF. This chain links TRBV7-9 with TRBJ1-5; unclear D gene. The CDR3 is 15 amino acids. Germline assignment: CDR1 SEHNR and CDR2 FQNEAQ (reference sequence). V was clipped by 3 bases and J by 0 bases, with 9 bases between them. The full variable domain, rest sourced from reference TRBV7-9 and TRBJ1-5, is DTGVSQNPRHKITKRGQNVTFRCDPISEHNRLYWYRQTLGQGPEFLTYFQNEAQLEKSRLLSDRFSAERPKGSFSTLEIQRTEQGDSAMYLCASSFSSDSNQPQHFGDGTRLSIL.

Many counts were recorded for this clonotype. The chain's CDR3 is CASSYGLQGEAFF. In nucleotides, the CDR3 is TGTGCCAGCAGTTACGGCTTGCAGGGTGAAGCTTTCTTT. The rearrangement uses TRBV6-5 and TRBJ1-1; tentatively, D is TRBD1 (5 bases). The germline gives CDR1 MNHEY, CDR2 SVGAGI. Trimming removed 2 bases at V and 7 bases at J, with 11 bases between. This CDR3 is 13 amino acids long.

This clonotype was observed a few times. This sequence joins TRBV3-1 and TRBJ1-1; D remains ambiguous. The CDR3 is made up of 13 amino acids. The germline gives CDR1 LGHDT, CDR2 YNNKEL (reference sequence). V shed 4 bases and J shed 5 bases, with 11 bases lying between them. For the CDR3, the DNA is TGTGCCAGCAGCCGGACGGCGGCTACTGAAGCTTTCTTT. Its protein product is CASSRTAATEAFF.

This clonotype was counted many times. The rearrangement links TRBV12-3 or TRBV12-4 to TRBJ2-2, with no clear D. V gave up 7 bases and J gave up 3 bases, with 9 bases separating them. The CDR3 loop spans 13 amino acids. The CDR3 protein is CASNLRDTGELFF. CDR3 nucleotides: TGTGCCAGCAATCTAAGGGACACCGGGGAGCTGTTTTTT.

This clonotype was counted many times. The chain joins TRBV20-1 to TRBJ2-1; 15 bases are a match to TRBD2. V lost 5 bases to trimming and J lost 4 bases; unmatched junction nucleotides: 9. CDR1 and CDR2 from the germline V gene are DFQATT and SNEGSKA (reference sequence). This CDR3 has 17 amino acids. CDR3 DNA sequence: TGCAGTGCTCAAGGGACTAGCGGGGGGAATTCGTACAATGAGCAGTTCTTC. Protein sequence: CSAQGTSGGNSYNEQFF.

This clonotype was seen many times. This sequence joins TRBV12-3 or TRBV12-4 and TRBJ2-5; D is tentatively TRBD1 or TRBD2 (5 bases each). V lost 3 bases and J lost 1, with 6 bases in between. This CDR3 comprises 13 residues. CDR3 in DNA: TGTGCCAGCAGTTTTGGGGGCCAAGAGACCCAGTACTTC. This codes for CASSFGGQETQYF.

This clonotype was recorded at least ten times. The genes are TRBV28 and TRBJ1-1; TRBD1 agrees at 9 bases. The CDR3 length is 17 residues. V lost 4 bases to trimming and J lost 5 bases; unmatched junction nucleotides: 14. Germline-derived CDR1 and CDR2 are MDHEN and SYDVKM. CDR3 protein: CASSSFLRTGDVTEAFF. In DNA form, the CDR3 reads TGTGCCAGCAGTTCTTTCTTACGGACAGGGGATGTAACTGAAGCTTTCTTT.